The 12 T cell receptor beta chains given below trace back to one sample, sequenced in a study of T cells after yellow fever vaccination (dated by TCRdb to between 2018 and 2021). Library preparation was by 5' RACE. The sequencing machine was an Illumina NovaSeq 6000. TCRdb redid the processing of the public reads, applying fastp at Q25 and MiXCR, and retained in-frame beta chains. Here each entry gathers all rows of one CDR3 protein and keeps the most common genes and DNA. Within this sample are 100,000 to 150,000 distinct CDR3 sequences, with around 15% of them counted one time only. The ten largest clones take up about 40% of the sample. The treatment or condition label of this sample denotes: live attenuated yellow fever vaccine strain. The sequencing used CD8+ T cells sorted from PBMCs, collected 5 days after the yellow fever booster vaccination. All receptors come from a young man who received the YFV17D yellow fever vaccine.

This clonotype was detected only a few times. This chain uses TRBV5-1 with TRBJ1-1; 8 positions agree with TRBD1. Germline lookup yields CDR1 SGHRS and CDR2 YFSETQ. J gave up 3 bases and V 4 bases, and 8 bases lay outside the gene matches. This CDR3 contains 15 residues. In nucleotides, the CDR3 is TGCGCCAGCAGCGCGACAGGGGCAAGGGACACTGAAGCTTTCTTT. Its translation is CASSATGARDTEAFF.

This chain links TRBV5-1 with TRBJ2-2, with 10 bases fitting TRBD2. V gave up 0 bases and J gave up 0 bases; unmatched junction bases: 8. The germline gives CDR1 SGHRS, CDR2 YFSETQ. The CDR3 sequence is 19 residues long. The CDR3 loop reads CASSLGPLAGASNTGELFF. The CDR3 DNA follows: TGCGCCAGCAGCTTGGGACCTCTAGCGGGGGCGTCGAACACCGGGGAGCTGTTTTTT.

This clonotype was seen more than once but under ten times. This chain uses TRBV6-5 with TRBJ1-6, with 7 nucleotides matching TRBD1. The CDR3 runs to 14 residues. J lost 8 bases, V lost 6 bases, and 7 bases had no gene match. CDR1 is MNHEY and CDR2 is SVGAGI in the germline V gene. The CDR3 region is CASRATGDDSPLHF. CDR3 nucleotides: TGTGCCAGCAGGGCCACAGGGGATGATTCACCCCTCCACTTT.

The gene calls are TRBV7-8 and TRBJ2-5; perhaps TRBD2 as D (6 bases). Germline V gives CDR1 SGHVS, CDR2 FQNEAQ. The length of the CDR3 is 15 residues. V lost 5 bases and J 0 bases, leaving 13 bases between the germline ends. The CDR3 loop reads CASSNRLVHQETQYF. As DNA, the CDR3 is TGTGCCAGCAGCAATAGACTAGTGCACCAAGAGACCCAGTACTTC.

This clonotype was counted a few times. The V and J genes are TRBV10-3 and TRBJ2-3, with 8 nucleotides matching TRBD1. V gave up 6 bases and J gave up 3 bases; unmatched junction bases: 11. In germline, CDR1 is ENHRY, CDR2 SYGVKD. This CDR3 has 16 residues. CDR3 amino acids: CAIRATGGRSTDTQYF. CDR3 in DNA: TGTGCCATCAGAGCTACAGGGGGGAGGTCTACAGATACGCAGTATTTT.

CDR3 DNA: TGTGCCAGCAGTTACTCTGTCTTTAGGGTGAACACTGAAGCTTTCTTT. This gives the protein CASSYSVFRVNTEAFF. The chain has TRBV6-2 or TRBV6-3 and TRBJ1-1, with no clear D. Germline assignment: CDR1 MNHEY and CDR2 SVGEGT. With 0 bases removed from V and 0 bases from J, the gap between germline ends came to 11 bases. The CDR3 covers 16 residues.

The V gene is TRBV19, the J gene TRBJ2-4; TRBD1 matches 7 bases. This CDR3 has 13 residues. Germline CDR1 is LNHDA and CDR2 is SQIVND (reference sequence). Trimming at V came to 6 bases and at J to 6 bases, leaving 5 bases not matched to a gene. The DNA for the CDR3 is TGTGCCAGTAGCCAGACAGGGATAAACATTCAGTACTTC. Its translation is CASSQTGINIQYF.

This rearrangement joins TRBV4-1 to TRBJ2-3; D is possibly TRBD2 (6 bases). Germline V lookup: CDR1 MGHRA, CDR2 YSYEKL. CDR3 length: 15 residues. Trimming took 0 bases from V and 4 from J, leaving 11 bases between them. The CDR3 DNA is TGCGCCAGCAGCCAAGACCCGGAGGGAGCAGATACGCAGTATTTT. Protein product: CASSQDPEGADTQYF.

This clonotype was recorded many times. The CDR3 region has the DNA TGCAGCGTTGGAGCTAGCGGGGGGGCGGAGACCCAGTACTTC. Translating it yields CSVGASGGAETQYF. J is TRBJ2-5 and V is TRBV29-1, with 12 positions matching TRBD2. Germline CDR1 SQVTM, CDR2 ANQGSEA. The CDR3 spans 14 residues. With 4 bases clipped from V and 5 bases from J, the junction kept 5 bases outside the gene matches.

This clonotype was detected many times. The chain carries TRBV11-2 and TRBJ2-7, with D tentatively TRBD1 (6 bases). CDR3 size: 17 residues. V was cut by 0 bases and J by 2 bases, with 17 bases left in between. The germline V gene encodes CDR1 SGHAT and CDR2 FQNNGV. CDR3 protein: CASSLDPGTSFPYEQYV. In DNA form, the CDR3 reads TGTGCCAGCAGCTTAGATCCCGGGACAAGCTTCCCCTACGAGCAGTACGTC.

V and J are TRBV5-1 and TRBJ2-1; D uncertain. This CDR3 contains 16 residues. V lost 0 bases and J 0 bases, leaving 10 bases between the germline ends. Germline V gives CDR1 SGHRS, CDR2 YFSETQ. The CDR3 region has the DNA TGCGCCAGCAGCTTGGTAGGCCCCTTCTCCTACAATGAGCAGTTCTTC. It encodes CASSLVGPFSYNEQFF.

In this sample, this clonotype turned up a few times. The genes are TRBV5-6 and TRBJ1-1; D not resolved. CDR3 size: 13 residues. With 0 bases removed from V and 11 bases from J, the gap between germline ends came to 14 bases. Germline V CDR1 and CDR2: SGHDT, YYEEEE. CDR3 region: CASSLAGEGFAFF. CDR3 DNA sequence: TGTGCCAGCAGCTTGGCCGGGGAAGGGTTCGCTTTCTTT.